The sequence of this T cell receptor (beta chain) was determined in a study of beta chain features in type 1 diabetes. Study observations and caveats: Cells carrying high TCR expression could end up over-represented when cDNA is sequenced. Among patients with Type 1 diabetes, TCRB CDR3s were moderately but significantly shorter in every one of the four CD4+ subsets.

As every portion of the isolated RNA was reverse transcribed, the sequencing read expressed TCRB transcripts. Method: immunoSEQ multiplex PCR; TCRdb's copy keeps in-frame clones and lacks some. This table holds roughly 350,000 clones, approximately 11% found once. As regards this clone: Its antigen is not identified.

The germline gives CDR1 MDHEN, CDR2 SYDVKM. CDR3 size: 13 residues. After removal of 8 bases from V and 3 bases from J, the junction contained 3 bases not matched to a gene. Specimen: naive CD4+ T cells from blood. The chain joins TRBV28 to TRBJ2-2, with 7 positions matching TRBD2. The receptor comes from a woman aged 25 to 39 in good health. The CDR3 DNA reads TGTGCCAGCCGGGACTACTACACCGGGGAGCTGTTTTTT. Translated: CASRDYYTGELFF.